The 13 T cell receptor beta chains below all came from one sample that was sequenced in a study of cytomegalovirus exposure and HLA in healthy donors. The primer mix had 60 Vbeta and 13 Jbeta primers. Sequencing was performed with immunoSEQ multiplex PCR; in TCRdb, only in-frame clones are kept and a portion is missing. The data show around 150,000 clones, roughly 73% seen once. The specimen sequenced was PBMCs. These receptors were collected from a male donor in good health and CMV-seronegative.

V usage is TRBV19 and J usage is TRBJ1-2; 8 bases are shared with TRBD1. In germline, CDR1 is LNHDA, CDR2 SQIVND (reference sequence). The CDR3 is 17 amino acids. With V trimmed by 3 bases and J by 2 bases, 11 bases remained unmatched. CDR3 bases: TGTGCCAGTAGTATTCTTGGGGGACAGGTGGGCAACTATGGCTACACCTTC. Translation gives CASSILGGQVGNYGYTF.

This clone was seen more than once but under ten times. The J gene is TRBJ2-2, the V gene TRBV4-1, with D perhaps matching TRBD1 (6 bases). CDR1 MGHRA and CDR2 YSYEKL come from the germline V gene. The CDR3 consists of 16 residues. With 8 bases removed from V and 5 bases from J, the gap between germline ends came to 21 bases. The DNA for the CDR3 is TGCGCCAGCCAAAATGGGTGGGGGCTATCTACCGGGGAGCTGTTTTTT. Encoded protein: CASQNGWGLSTGELFF.

This clone has just a few counts. This sequence joins TRBV27 and TRBJ1-5; D remains ambiguous. Per the germline V gene, CDR1 is MNHEY and CDR2 is SMNVEV (reference sequence). Trimming shortened V by 2 bases and J by 7 bases, and 6 bases separated the two germline ends. There are 12 residues in the CDR3. The CDR3 protein is CASSLLGQPQHF. In DNA form, the CDR3 reads TGTGCCAGCAGTTTACTAGGACAGCCCCAGCATTTT.

This clone has only a few counts. The chain uses TRBV19 and TRBJ1-6; 8 nucleotides match TRBD1. Germline assignment: CDR1 LNHDA and CDR2 SQIVND (reference sequence). The CDR3 loop spans 14 amino acids. The junction had 5 bases not matched to a gene; V was cut back by 6 bases and J by 7 bases. CDR3 region: CASSKQGGNSPLHF. The CDR3 nucleotides read TGTGCCAGTAGCAAACAGGGGGGCAATTCACCCCTCCACTTT.

As DNA, the CDR3 is TGTGCCAGCAGCCTTAGCTTAGGCCTCCCTGGCCGCCGCGAGCAGTACTTC. It is translated as CASSLSLGLPGRREQYF. V is TRBV14 and J is TRBJ2-7; D is undetermined. The germline V gene has CDR1 SGHDN and CDR2 FVKESK. The CDR3 runs to 17 residues. V was trimmed by 4 bases and J by 6 bases, leaving 25 bases between them.

The chain recombines TRBV19 with TRBJ2-7; weak D call: TRBD1 (5 bases). This CDR3 is built from 14 residues. Trimming shortened V by 4 bases and J by 3 bases, and 13 bases separated the two germline ends. Germline CDR1 is LNHDA and CDR2 is SQIVND (reference sequence). The CDR3 region has the DNA TGTGCCAGTAGTAGGGGCAGCAACTACTACGAGCAGTACTTC. Translation: CASSRGSNYYEQYF.

This chain uses TRBV13 with TRBJ2-5, with a weak D call TRBD2 (6 bases). In germline, CDR1 is PRHDT, CDR2 FYEKMQ (reference sequence). CDR3 length: 13 residues. V was shortened by 2 bases and J by 4 bases, with 8 bases between the two germline ends. CDR3 amino acids: CASSLLAAETQYF. CDR3 DNA: TGTGCCAGCAGCTTATTAGCGGCAGAGACCCAGTACTTC.

The J gene is TRBJ1-2, the V gene TRBV21-1; the table gives TRBD1 as D, unverified against the DNA. TRBV21-1 is assigned pseudogene status. The CDR3 consists of 15 residues. Written as DNA, the CDR3 is TGTGCCAGCAGCAATGGGGACAGGACCCCCTATGGCTACACCTTC. This encodes CASSNGDRTPYGYTF.

Only one count was recorded for this clone. The chain carries TRBV7-8 and TRBJ1-6; 10 bases align to TRBD1. Losses at the gene ends were 4 bases for V and 7 bases for J; bases not matched to a gene: 4. This CDR3 spans 15 amino acids. CDR1 and CDR2 from the germline V gene are SGHVS and FQNEAQ. The CDR3 nucleotides are TGTGCCAGCAGCTCCCTGGGACAGGGGAATTCACCCCTCCACTTT. This encodes CASSSLGQGNSPLHF.

V and J are TRBV7-2 and TRBJ2-5; D gene ambiguous. Trimming removed 3 bases at V and 2 bases at J, with 16 bases between. Germline CDR1 reads SGHTA; CDR2 reads FQGNSA. The CDR3 is 16 amino acids. DNA for the CDR3: TGTGCCAGCAGCTTCTCTCCCGGAACAGAACAAGAGACCCAGTACTTC. Translated, it gives CASSFSPGTEQETQYF. The full variable domain, with the rest looked up from reference TRBV7-2 and TRBJ2-5, is GAGVSQSPSNKVTEKGKDVELRCDPISGHTALYWYRQSLGQGLEFLIYFQGNSAPDKSGLPSDRFSAERTGGSVSTLTIQRTQQEDSAVYLCASSFSPGTEQETQYFGPGTRLLVL.

For the CDR3, the DNA is TGTGCCAGCAGCTTAGTAGGAGGCTCAAATCAGCCCCAGCATTTT. Its protein is CASSLVGGSNQPQHF. The chain couples TRBV7-2 to TRBJ1-5; D unresolved. Per germline, CDR1 SGHTA and CDR2 FQGNSA. V was shortened by 1 base and J by 4 bases, with 11 bases between the two germline ends. CDR3 length equals 15 residues.

The rearrangement links TRBV5-1 to TRBJ1-1, with D maybe TRBD1 (6 bases). V was clipped by 0 bases and J by 3 bases, with 18 bases between them. CDR3 length equals 17 residues. From germline, CDR1 is SGHRS and CDR2 YFSETQ. The CDR3 sequence is CASSLEEGGPRDTEAFF. The DNA of the CDR3 is TGCGCCAGCAGCTTGGAGGAGGGGGGGCCCCGGGACACTGAAGCTTTCTTT.

This chain joins TRBV13 and TRBJ2-5, with TRBD1 matching over 10 bases. The CDR3 contains 15 residues. Looked up from germline, CDR1 is PRHDT and CDR2 is FYEKMQ (reference sequence). Trimming took 3 bases from V and 1 from J; bases not matched to a gene: 2. The CDR3 nucleotides are TGTGCCAGCAGCTTGGGGGACAGGGGCCAAGAGACCCAGTACTTC. Protein product: CASSLGDRGQETQYF.